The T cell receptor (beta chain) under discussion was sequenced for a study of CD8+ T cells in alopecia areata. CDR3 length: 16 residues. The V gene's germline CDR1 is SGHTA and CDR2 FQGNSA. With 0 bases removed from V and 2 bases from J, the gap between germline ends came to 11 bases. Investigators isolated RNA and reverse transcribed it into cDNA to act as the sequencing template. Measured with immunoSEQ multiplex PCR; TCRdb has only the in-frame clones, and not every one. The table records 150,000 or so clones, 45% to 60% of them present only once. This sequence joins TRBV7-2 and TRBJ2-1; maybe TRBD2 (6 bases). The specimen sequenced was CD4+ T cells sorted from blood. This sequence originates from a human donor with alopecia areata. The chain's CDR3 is CASSLASGLTYNEQFF. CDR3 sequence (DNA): TGTGCCAGCAGCTTAGCGAGCGGGCTAACCTACAATGAGCAGTTCTTC.